The 31 T cell receptor beta chains below were found in one sample sequenced in a study of siplizumab effects on memory and regulatory T cells (dated 2019 in TCRdb). Library preparation employed the immunoSEQ multiplex PCR assay. TCRdb holds this immuneACCESS table with in-frame rearrangements only. Some clones are missing; in checked studies, unresolved V genes explain under half, and the rest has no known cause. This sample lists 85,000 to 120,000 clones; about 93% were detected once. Together, the top ten hold 0.9% to 1.4% of the sample. The specimen sequenced was CD4+ T cells sorted from blood. The origin of the receptors is a human donor in good health.

This chain joins TRBV2 and TRBJ1-2; D possibly corresponds to TRBD1 (5 bases). The V gene's germline CDR1 is SNHLY and CDR2 FYNNEI. The length of the CDR3 is 14 residues. The V end was cut by 6 bases, the J end by 8 bases, with 19 bases between. CDR3 bases: TGTGCCAGCAGGGCGGGTGTGGACAAACGGGGCTACACCTTC. Its translation is CASRAGVDKRGYTF.

The chain uses TRBV27 and TRBJ2-7; no firm D call. The V end was cut by 5 bases, the J end by 4 bases, with 9 bases between. This CDR3 has 12 residues. The V gene's germline CDR1 is MNHEY and CDR2 SMNVEV (reference sequence). The CDR3 nucleotides read TGTGCCAGCAGTGTAACCGATTACGAGCAGTACTTC. Protein product: CASSVTDYEQYF.

J is TRBJ2-5 and V is TRBV28; maybe TRBD2 (6 bases). Germline CDR1 reads MDHEN; CDR2 reads SYDVKM. Trimming took off 1 base at V and 5 bases at J, with 20 bases between the two ends. The CDR3 runs 17 residues. As DNA, the CDR3 is TGTGCCAGCAGTTTATATAATCGGGGGACCTTCCTGGAGACCCAGTACTTC. Its protein product is CASSLYNRGTFLETQYF.

The chain is built from TRBV7-6 and TRBJ1-4, with D possibly matching TRBD1 (6 bases). V gave up 5 bases and J gave up 2 bases, with 12 bases separating them. The CDR3 runs 15 residues. Germline lookup yields CDR1 SGHVS and CDR2 FNYEAQ. As DNA, the CDR3 is TGTGCCAGCAGCCTCCGACAGGCGACTAATGAAAAACTGTTTTTT. It encodes CASSLRQATNEKLFF.

This clone was counted a single time. The chain uses TRBV11-2 and TRBJ2-1, with D possibly TRBD1 on 6 matching bases. This CDR3 region has 13 residues. The V end was cut by 8 bases, the J end by 9 bases, with 17 bases between. The germline V gene has CDR1 SGHAT and CDR2 FQNNGV. The CDR3 is CASSTGIGIEQFF. The DNA for the CDR3 is TGTGCCAGCTCAACAGGGATCGGCATTGAGCAGTTCTTC.

The rearrangement links TRBV28 to TRBJ2-3; no clear D. This CDR3 is 12 amino acids long. Between the trimmed V and J ends, which lost 6 bases and 9 bases, there was a span of 13 bases. Germline CDR1 reads MDHEN; CDR2 reads SYDVKM. DNA for the CDR3: TGTGCCAGCAGCCTTAGAGGCCAGACGCAGTATTTT. Residues: CASSLRGQTQYF.

This sequence joins TRBV7-2 and TRBJ2-3; no clear D gene. Germline assignment: CDR1 SGHTA and CDR2 FQGNSA. V was cut by 9 bases and J by 2 bases, with 15 bases left in between. CDR3 length: 14 amino acids. The CDR3 spells CASRISHFTDTQYF. CDR3 DNA sequence: TGTGCCAGTCGTATTTCCCACTTCACAGATACGCAGTATTTT.

The sample holds one count of this clone. This chain links TRBV19 with TRBJ1-4; D is uncertain. With 5 bases removed from V and 0 bases from J, the gap between germline ends came to 10 bases. Germline-derived CDR1 and CDR2 are LNHDA and SQIVND (reference sequence). The CDR3 sequence is 15 residues long. The CDR3 DNA reads TGTGCCAGTAGTGGCAGTGGGACAACTAATGAAAAACTGTTTTTT. Protein sequence: CASSGSGTTNEKLFF.

The gene calls are TRBV14 and TRBJ2-5, with D unclear. V gave up 1 base and J gave up 5 bases, with 11 bases separating them. The CDR3 contains 14 residues. From germline, CDR1 is SGHDN and CDR2 FVKESK. CDR3 bases: TGTGCCAGCAGCCAAGGACGCGGTTGGGAGACCCAGTACTTC. As protein: CASSQGRGWETQYF.

The J gene is TRBJ1-5, the V gene TRBV28; maybe TRBD1 (6 bases). V lost 9 bases and J 3 bases, leaving 9 bases between the germline ends. CDR1 is MDHEN, CDR2 SYDVKM, per germline. This CDR3 is built from 12 residues. Here the CDR3 DNA reads TGTGCCAGTACAGGGCCCAATCAGCCCCAGCATTTT. Protein product: CASTGPNQPQHF.

This chain joins TRBV11-3 and TRBJ2-3; no definite D call. V was clipped by 2 bases and J by 7 bases, with 10 bases between them. From germline, CDR1 is SGHNT and CDR2 YENEEA. The CDR3 loop spans 13 amino acids. CDR3 protein: CASSLNFRYTQYF. The DNA of the CDR3 is TGTGCCAGCAGCTTAAATTTCCGCTATACGCAGTATTTT.

The chain is built from TRBV5-4 and TRBJ2-1; no clear D gene. CDR1 is SGHNT and CDR2 is YYREEE in the germline V gene (reference sequence). The CDR3 is made up of 11 amino acids. Trimming stripped 5 bases from V and 4 bases from J, with 4 bases between. This CDR3 is CASSLYNEQFF. In DNA, the CDR3 is TGTGCCAGCAGTTTATACAATGAGCAGTTCTTC.

The rearrangement joins TRBV27 to TRBJ2-1; perhaps TRBD2 as D (5 bases). The germline V gene has CDR1 MNHEY and CDR2 SMNVEV (reference sequence). Trimming shortened V by 5 bases and J by 8 bases, and 13 bases separated the two germline ends. The CDR3 extends over 13 amino acids. The CDR3 sequence is CASSLTSIDEQFF. CDR3 nucleotide sequence: TGTGCCAGCAGTCTCACTAGTATCGATGAGCAGTTCTTC.

J is TRBJ2-7 and V is TRBV19; D is unclear. The CDR3 covers 14 residues. Germline loops: CDR1 LNHDA, CDR2 SQIVND (reference sequence). The V end was cut by 7 bases, the J end by 4 bases, with 17 bases between. The CDR3 spells CASNDGPFFYEQYF. In DNA form, the CDR3 reads TGTGCCAGTAATGACGGCCCTTTCTTTTACGAGCAGTACTTC.

This chain links TRBV14 with TRBJ1-6; D unclear. With 5 bases removed from V and 14 bases from J, the gap between germline ends came to 4 bases. CDR1 and CDR2 from the germline V gene are SGHDN and FVKESK. This CDR3 is 9 amino acids long. CDR3 sequence (DNA): TGTGCCAGCAGCTCAACCCTCCACTTT. Translation: CASSSTLHF.

The chain is built from TRBV7-9 and TRBJ2-1, with TRBD2 matching over 10 bases. CDR3 size: 18 residues. J lost 1 base, V lost 1 base, and 7 bases had no gene match. Germline CDR1 SEHNR, CDR2 FQNEAQ (reference sequence). CDR3 sequence (DNA): TGTGCCAGCAGCTTAGGGTTCCTAGCGGGAGAGTCCTACAATGAGCAGTTCTTC. It is translated as CASSLGFLAGESYNEQFF.

The chain combines TRBV4-1 with TRBJ1-1, with 8 bases matching TRBD1. With 1 base clipped from V and 6 bases from J, the junction kept 4 bases outside the gene matches. Germline assignment: CDR1 MGHRA and CDR2 YSYEKL. CDR3 size: 14 residues. In DNA, the CDR3 is TGCGCCAGCAGCCAAGGACAGGGGTTCGCTGAAGCTTTCTTT. It yields the protein CASSQGQGFAEAFF.

The rearrangement joins TRBV7-9 to TRBJ2-5; D gene uncertain. This CDR3 region has 14 residues. V was cut by 2 bases and J by 1 base, with 8 bases left in between. The germline gives CDR1 SEHNR, CDR2 FQNEAQ (reference sequence). CDR3 protein: CASSLTQTQETQYF. In nucleotides, the CDR3 is TGTGCCAGCAGCTTAACCCAGACCCAAGAGACCCAGTACTTC.

V and J are TRBV7-2 and TRBJ2-7; the D gene could be TRBD1 or TRBD2 (5 bases each). This CDR3 contains 15 residues. Per the germline V gene, CDR1 is SGHTA and CDR2 is FQGNSA. Deletions cut 1 base from V and 3 bases from J, with 13 bases between. Here the CDR3 reads CASSLGGVGGYEQYF. For the CDR3, the DNA is TGTGCCAGCAGCTTAGGTGGGGTTGGGGGCTACGAGCAGTACTTC.

The gene calls are TRBV5-1 and TRBJ1-1; TRBD1 matches at 7 bases. From germline, CDR1 is SGHRS and CDR2 YFSETQ. This CDR3 is 14 amino acids long. V shed 4 bases and J 4 bases; nucleotides not matched to a gene: 7. CDR3 protein: CASSPARGPTEAFF. The CDR3 DNA follows: TGCGCCAGCAGCCCGGCGAGGGGGCCCACTGAAGCTTTCTTT.

The chain combines TRBV6-1 with TRBJ2-5; D gene ambiguous. Germline V CDR1 and CDR2: MNHNS, SASEGT. The V and J ends lost 7 bases and 4 bases respectively, with 7 bases between them. There are 11 residues in the CDR3. CDR3 sequence reads: CASTVAETQYF. The CDR3 DNA is TGTGCCAGCACAGTTGCAGAGACCCAGTACTTC.

The gene calls are TRBV11-2 and TRBJ2-2; D gene uncertain. CDR1 and CDR2 from the germline V gene are SGHAT and FQNNGV. Between the trimmed V and J ends, which lost 5 bases and 6 bases, there was a span of 13 bases. CDR3 length: 14 amino acids. This CDR3 reads CASSPGPKAGELFF. The CDR3 DNA reads as TGTGCCAGCAGCCCCGGGCCCAAGGCCGGGGAGCTGTTTTTT.

The chain couples TRBV7-8 to TRBJ2-2, with 12 nucleotides matching TRBD2. The CDR3 is 17 amino acids. V shed 1 base, J shed 4 bases, and the junction held 4 bases outside the gene matches. CDR1 and CDR2 (germline): SGHVS, FQNEAQ. The chain's CDR3 is CASSLDASGRVTGELFF. The CDR3 DNA sequence: TGTGCCAGCAGCTTAGATGCTAGCGGGAGGGTCACCGGGGAGCTGTTTTTT.

This clone was observed a handful of times. This sequence joins TRBV30 and TRBJ1-1; D gene ambiguous. The CDR3 is 13 residues long. Germline V CDR1 and CDR2: GTSNPN, SVGIG (reference sequence). V was pared by 0 bases and J by 1 base, with 6 bases between. The CDR3 loop reads CAWSVQRNTEAFF. The DNA of the CDR3 is TGTGCCTGGAGTGTACAGCGGAACACTGAAGCTTTCTTT. The entire variable domain, with the rest obtained from reference TRBV30 and TRBJ1-1, is as follows: SQTIHQWPATLVQPVGSPLSLECTVEGTSNPNLYWYRQAAGRGLQLLFYSVGIGQISSEVPQNLSASRPQDRQFILSSKKLLLSDSGFYLCAWSVQRNTEAFFGQGTRLTVV.

The chain carries TRBV5-1 and TRBJ2-6; D possibly uses TRBD1 or TRBD2 (5 bases each). The CDR3 has 17 residues. V gave up 2 bases and J gave up 0 bases, with 12 bases separating them. Germline loops: CDR1 SGHRS, CDR2 YFSETQ. CDR3 amino acids: CASSLRAGSSGANVLTF. The CDR3 DNA follows: TGCGCCAGCAGCTTAAGGGCAGGGAGCTCTGGGGCCAACGTCCTGACTTTC.

V is TRBV9 and J is TRBJ1-1; D not resolved. Germline V gives CDR1 SGDLS, CDR2 YYNGEE. Trimming cost V 3 bases and J 3 bases, with 15 bases left between them. The CDR3 is 15 residues long. The CDR3, as DNA: TGTGCCAGCAGCGAATCGTCTACGACGGACACTGAAGCTTTCTTT. It translates to CASSESSTTDTEAFF.

The chain combines TRBV18 with TRBJ2-1, with D perhaps matching TRBD2 (6 bases). Deletions cut 0 bases from V and 8 bases from J, with 14 bases between. Germline assignment: CDR1 KGHSH and CDR2 LQKENI. The CDR3 loop spans 15 amino acids. CDR3 sequence: CASSPPIGRSDEQFF. The CDR3 DNA reads TGTGCCAGCTCACCACCCATCGGGAGATCCGATGAGCAGTTCTTC.

This clone showed up just a few times. The rearrangement links TRBV6-1 to TRBJ1-3; a weak D match, TRBD1 (6 bases). Trimming shortened V by 6 bases and J by 7 bases, and 16 bases separated the two germline ends. Per germline, CDR1 MNHNS and CDR2 SASEGT. This CDR3 contains 14 residues. The CDR3 nucleotides read TGTGCCAGCAGCCCCGGGGGGCTCGGGAACACCATATATTTT. Its translation: CASSPGGLGNTIYF.

In DNA form, the CDR3 reads TGTGCCAGCTCACCACAGGTCGGCAGGGCGTACAATGAGCAGTTCTTC. Translated, it gives CASSPQVGRAYNEQFF. The chain couples TRBV18 to TRBJ2-1; tentatively, D is TRBD1 (5 bases). The CDR3 extends over 16 amino acids. The V gene's germline CDR1 is KGHSH and CDR2 LQKENI. The V end was cut by 1 base, the J end by 4 bases, with 14 bases between.

The chain recombines TRBV11-1 with TRBJ2-3; 8 nucleotides match TRBD1. The J segment lost 5 bases and the V segment lost 2 bases, leaving 12 bases of the junction unmatched. Germline values: CDR1 SGHAT, CDR2 FQDESV (reference sequence). This CDR3 is 17 amino acids long. The CDR3 nucleotides are TGTGCCAGCAGCTTACCCGCGAACAGGGGGGCCAAAGATACGCAGTATTTT. It yields the protein CASSLPANRGAKDTQYF.

The chain is built from TRBV4-1 and TRBJ2-3, with D unresolved. Trimming took 2 bases from V and 2 from J, leaving 2 bases between them. Germline V gene data show CDR1 as MGHRA and CDR2 as YSYEKL. This CDR3 comprises 12 residues. The CDR3 loop reads CASSQFTDTQYF. CDR3 nucleotides: TGCGCCAGCAGCCAATTCACAGATACGCAGTATTTT.